A single sample gave rise to the 27 T cell receptor beta chains below, sequenced in a study of shared clonotypes between healthy human individuals. Data came from immunoSEQ multiplex PCR; TCRdb stores just in-frame clones and leaves some out. The sample has around 2.5 million clones, 80% to 95% seen once. What was sequenced was naive CD4+ T cells from PBMCs. Sample subset: CD45RA+ positively selected. These TCRs come from a man aged 18 to 30 in good health. Some clones in this sample may be carry-over from other donors' samples.

The V gene is TRBV9, the J gene TRBJ2-1; 8 bases are shared with TRBD1. The CDR3 covers 14 residues. Looked up from germline, CDR1 is SGDLS and CDR2 is YYNGEE. J lost 5 bases, V lost 6 bases, and 7 bases had no gene match. This CDR3 reads CASTFGQGNNEQFF. CDR3 bases: TGTGCCAGCACCTTCGGACAGGGAAACAATGAGCAGTTCTTC.

The gene calls are TRBV28 and TRBJ2-7, with D hard to call. Germline V gene data show CDR1 as MDHEN and CDR2 as SYDVKM. CDR3 length equals 12 residues. V was shortened by 10 bases and J by 2 bases, with 12 bases between the two germline ends. The CDR3 DNA sequence: TGTGCCACCTCCGGACGGACCTACGAGCAGTACTTC. Amino acids: CATSGRTYEQYF.

The genes are TRBV7-2 and TRBJ2-3, with D unresolved. CDR1 and CDR2 (germline): SGHTA, FQGNSA. The CDR3 has 14 residues. Trimming left V 4 bases short and J 3 bases short, with 11 bases between. As DNA, the CDR3 is TGTGCCAGCAGCTCAGAGTTAGTTACAGATACGCAGTATTTT. This sequence encodes CASSSELVTDTQYF.

This rearrangement joins TRBV5-1 to TRBJ2-7; possible D gene TRBD2, 6 bases. Trimming pared 5 bases from V and 0 bases from J, leaving 15 bases between. The CDR3 covers 15 residues. CDR1 is SGHRS and CDR2 is YFSETQ in the germline V gene. CDR3 nucleotides: TGCGCCAGCAGTCCGTTGGTCGGGGGCTCCTACGAGCAGTACTTC. Translating gives CASSPLVGGSYEQYF.

The chain has TRBV18 and TRBJ1-2, with TRBD1 matching over 12 bases. The trim removed 3 bases at V and 7 bases at J, leaving 6 bases unmatched. CDR3 length: 15 residues. Per the germline V gene, CDR1 is KGHSH and CDR2 is LQKENI. CDR3: CASSPGQGALTGYTF. CDR3 in DNA: TGTGCCAGCTCACCGGGACAGGGGGCATTAACTGGCTACACCTTC.

The V and J genes are TRBV5-4 and TRBJ2-5, with 9 nucleotides matching TRBD2. The germline V gene has CDR1 SGHNT and CDR2 YYREEE (reference sequence). J lost 3 bases, V lost 3 bases, and 6 bases had no gene match. CDR3 length equals 15 residues. CDR3 coding DNA: TGTGCCAGCAGCTCCCGAGCGGGGGGCGAAGAGACCCAGTACTTC. It specifies CASSSRAGGEETQYF. Full variable domain (remainder filled in from reference TRBV5-4 and TRBJ2-5): ETGVTQSPTHLIKTRGQQVTLRCSSQSGHNTVSWYQQALGQGPQFIFQYYREEENGRGNFPPRFSGLQFPNYSSELNVNALELDDSALYLCASSSRAGGEETQYFGPGTRLLVL.

The gene calls are TRBV2 and TRBJ2-3; TRBD2 matches at 13 bases. The V and J ends lost 0 bases and 2 bases, in that order; junction bases with no gene match: 17. The germline gives CDR1 SNHLY, CDR2 FYNNEI. The CDR3 extends over 22 amino acids. The CDR3 nucleotides are TGTGCCAGCAGTGAAGCGCTTCGGTCATTTTTGACTAGCGGGGGGACCACAGATACGCAGTATTTT. It is translated as CASSEALRSFLTSGGTTDTQYF. The full variable domain, completed using reference TRBV2 and TRBJ2-3, is EPEVTQTPSHQVTQMGQEVILRCVPISNHLYFYWYRQILGQKVEFLVSFYNNEISEKSEIFDDQFSVERPDGSNFTLKIRSTKLEDSAMYFCASSEALRSFLTSGGTTDTQYFGPGTRLTVL.

V and J are TRBV2 and TRBJ2-5; 7 nucleotides agree with TRBD2. CDR3 length equals 13 residues. The V gene's germline CDR1 is SNHLY and CDR2 FYNNEI. V trimming: 9 bases; J trimming: 2 bases; junction bases outside the gene matches: 6. The CDR3 here is CARRPSGQETQYF. The DNA for the CDR3 is TGTGCCAGAAGACCTAGCGGACAAGAGACCCAGTACTTC.

The V and J genes are TRBV19 and TRBJ2-1; 7 bases fit TRBD2. Looked up from germline, CDR1 is LNHDA and CDR2 is SQIVND (reference sequence). Trimming removed 8 bases from V and 3 bases from J; junction bases left unmatched: 10. The CDR3 covers 15 residues. CDR3 nucleotide sequence: TGTGCCAGTGTTTCCCGGGAGGCAAACTACAATGAGCAGTTCTTC. Its protein is CASVSREANYNEQFF.

The chain joins TRBV5-4 to TRBJ1-2, with unresolved D. Trimming stripped 1 base from V and 3 bases from J, with 10 bases between. The CDR3 is made up of 14 amino acids. Per the germline V gene, CDR1 is SGHNT and CDR2 is YYREEE (reference sequence). The CDR3 nucleotides are TGTGCCAGCAGCTTGCGCGGTAGCCACTATGGCTACACCTTC. It codes for CASSLRGSHYGYTF.

The rearrangement uses TRBV7-2 and TRBJ2-6, with no clear D. Germline values: CDR1 SGHTA, CDR2 FQGNSA. This CDR3 region has 14 residues. Trimming removed 5 bases from V and 4 bases from J, with 9 bases in between. CDR3 sequence reads: CASSKIRGANVLTF. CDR3 DNA sequence: TGTGCCAGCAGCAAAATACGGGGGGCCAACGTCCTGACTTTC.

This chain uses TRBV6-6 with TRBJ2-2, with TRBD2 matching 7 bases. Germline V gene data show CDR1 as MNHNY and CDR2 as SVGAGI (reference sequence). CDR3 length: 15 amino acids. V shed 6 bases and J 8 bases; nucleotides not matched to a gene: 12. CDR3 amino acids: CASRTGTIAPGELFF. The CDR3 coding sequence is TGTGCCAGCAGAACGGGGACTATTGCACCGGGGGAGCTGTTTTTT.

This clone appeared once. This same CDR3 is encoded by further DNA sequences in the sample. In DNA form, the CDR3 reads TGTGCCAGCAGTGCAGGGGGCGCAACTAATGAAAAACTGTTTTTT. It codes for CASSAGGATNEKLFF. The chain carries TRBV28 and TRBJ1-4, with TRBD1 identical over 8 bases. CDR1 and CDR2 (germline): MDHEN, SYDVKM. CDR3 length equals 15 residues. V was pared by 5 bases and J by 0 bases, with 2 bases of the junction left unmatched. Using reference TRBV28 and TRBJ1-4 for the parts outside the CDR3, the full variable domain is DVKVTQSSRYLVKRTGEKVFLECVQDMDHENMFWYRQDPGLGLRLIYFSYDVKMKEKGDIPEGYSVSREKKERFSLILESASTNQTSMYLCASSAGGATNEKLFFGSGTQLSVL.

Turning to this clone: The same CDR3 arises from other DNA sequences in this sample as well. V gene TRBV7-2 combines with J gene TRBJ2-6; no clear D. CDR1 SGHTA and CDR2 FQGNSA come from the germline V gene. Trimming took 1 base from V and 1 from J, leaving 8 bases between them. The CDR3 contains 16 residues. CDR3 protein: CASSLVRASGANVLTF. The DNA for the CDR3 is TGTGCCAGCAGCTTAGTTCGTGCTTCTGGGGCCAACGTCCTGACTTTC. Full variable domain (outside the CDR3, taken from reference TRBV7-2 and TRBJ2-6): GAGVSQSPSNKVTEKGKDVELRCDPISGHTALYWYRQSLGQGLEFLIYFQGNSAPDKSGLPSDRFSAERTGGSVSTLTIQRTQQEDSAVYLCASSLVRASGANVLTFGAGSRLTVL.

The rearrangement links TRBV10-3 to TRBJ2-7, with TRBD1 identical over 7 bases. With V trimmed by 3 bases and J by 6 bases, 8 bases remained unmatched. The CDR3 extends over 14 amino acids. The germline gives CDR1 ENHRY, CDR2 SYGVKD. The CDR3 coding sequence is TGTGCCATCAGTGAAGGTAGGGGGCGCGGCGAGCAGTACTTC. Translating gives CAISEGRGRGEQYF.

The chain couples TRBV18 to TRBJ2-7, with D possibly TRBD1 on 7 matching bases. The CDR3 has 15 amino acids. Trimming took 5 bases from V and 7 from J, leaving 21 bases between them. The germline gives CDR1 KGHSH, CDR2 LQKENI. The CDR3 sequence is CASSGLQGSAGEQYF. CDR3 coding DNA: TGTGCCAGCTCAGGACTACAGGGGTCGGCGGGGGAGCAGTACTTC.

V usage is TRBV7-2 and J usage is TRBJ2-4; D gene uncertain. Germline-derived CDR1 and CDR2 are SGHTA and FQGNSA. Trimming left V 5 bases short and J 0 bases short, with 20 bases between. This CDR3 region has 18 residues. CDR3 residues: CASSLGIGSLLAKNIQYF. The CDR3 nucleotides read TGTGCCAGCAGCCTAGGGATCGGCAGTCTACTAGCCAAAAACATTCAGTACTTC.

This sequence joins TRBV5-4 and TRBJ2-3; D uncertain. V was clipped by 4 bases and J by 0 bases, with 15 bases between them. This CDR3 contains 16 residues. Per the germline V gene, CDR1 is SGHNT and CDR2 is YYREEE (reference sequence). As DNA, the CDR3 is TGTGCCAGCAGCAGGAAGACGTACACTAGCACAGATACGCAGTATTTT. Protein sequence: CASSRKTYTSTDTQYF.

The gene calls are TRBV4-2 and TRBJ2-2, with 7 nucleotides matching TRBD1. The length of the CDR3 is 14 residues. The germline gives CDR1 LGHNA, CDR2 YNFKEQ. V shed 3 bases and J 6 bases; nucleotides not matched to a gene: 4. The chain's CDR3 is CASSQGQGAGELFF. CDR3 coding DNA: TGTGCCAGCAGCCAGGGTCAGGGGGCCGGGGAGCTGTTTTTT.

This chain connects TRBV4-1 to TRBJ2-3; 8 bases line up with TRBD1. CDR1 MGHRA and CDR2 YSYEKL come from the germline V gene. The CDR3 has 16 residues. The V gene end was trimmed by 5 bases and the J gene end by 6 bases; junction bases not matched to a gene: 13. CDR3 amino acids: CASSLAGQGQYDTQYF. The CDR3 nucleotides are TGCGCCAGCAGCTTAGCCGGACAGGGACAATACGATACGCAGTATTTT.

V and J are TRBV7-9 and TRBJ2-7; TRBD2 matches 9 bases. This CDR3 is 15 amino acids long. V lost 5 bases, J lost 6 bases, and 11 bases stayed unmatched. CDR1 SEHNR and CDR2 FQNEAQ come from the germline V gene (reference sequence). The CDR3 DNA follows: TGTGCCAGCAGCGCGAGCGGGGGGCGGTTAGGCGAGCAGTACTTC. Its protein product is CASSASGGRLGEQYF.

The genes are TRBV11-3 and TRBJ2-3, with D perhaps matching TRBD2 (5 bases). The CDR3 is made up of 15 amino acids. Germline CDR1 is SGHNT and CDR2 is YENEEA. Trimming took off 2 bases at V and 9 bases at J, with 18 bases between the two ends. The chain's CDR3 is CASSLSHGSRQTQYF. The CDR3 DNA follows: TGTGCCAGCAGCTTAAGCCATGGGAGTCGTCAAACGCAGTATTTT.

This chain connects TRBV28 to TRBJ2-7; 7 bases are a match to TRBD1. The germline CDR1 and CDR2 sequences are MDHEN and SYDVKM. The CDR3 has 15 residues. V shed 3 bases and J 4 bases; nucleotides not matched to a gene: 9. The CDR3 sequence is CASSFAGGRSYEQYF. CDR3 DNA sequence: TGTGCCAGCAGTTTCGCAGGGGGAAGGAGTTACGAGCAGTACTTC.

The chain couples TRBV5-4 to TRBJ2-3; 11 bases are a match to TRBD1. CDR1 and CDR2 (germline): SGHNT, YYREEE (reference sequence). CDR3 length: 17 residues. V dropped 4 bases and J dropped 4; count of bases not matched to a gene: 11. CDR3 region: CASSRPSGTGGADTQYF. In DNA, the CDR3 is TGTGCCAGCAGCCGCCCTTCGGGGACAGGGGGAGCAGATACGCAGTATTTT.

The V call is TRBV18, the J call TRBJ2-5; 7 positions agree with TRBD1. Trimming at V came to 3 bases and at J to 2 bases, leaving 6 bases not matched to a gene. The germline gives CDR1 KGHSH, CDR2 LQKENI. The CDR3 length is 15 residues. The CDR3 is CASSPTGAVQETQYF. DNA for the CDR3: TGTGCCAGCTCACCTACAGGGGCCGTTCAAGAGACCCAGTACTTC.

The CDR3 sequence: CASSLGPGQINQPQHF. The DNA of the CDR3 is TGTGCCAGCAGCTTAGGGCCGGGACAGATCAATCAGCCCCAGCATTTT. The rearrangement links TRBV7-8 to TRBJ1-5, with TRBD1 matching over 7 bases. There are 16 residues in the CDR3. With 1 base clipped from V and 3 bases from J, the junction kept 6 bases outside the gene matches. CDR1 and CDR2 from the germline V gene are SGHVS and FQNEAQ.

V usage is TRBV9 and J usage is TRBJ2-7; no firm D call. The V gene lost 0 bases and the J gene lost 1 base, with 11 bases spanning the gap. The germline CDR1 and CDR2 sequences are SGDLS and YYNGEE. This CDR3 comprises 15 residues. The CDR3 DNA reads as TGTGCCAGCAGCGTAGCTGAGGTCGAGTCCTACGAGCAGTACTTC. Protein: CASSVAEVESYEQYF.